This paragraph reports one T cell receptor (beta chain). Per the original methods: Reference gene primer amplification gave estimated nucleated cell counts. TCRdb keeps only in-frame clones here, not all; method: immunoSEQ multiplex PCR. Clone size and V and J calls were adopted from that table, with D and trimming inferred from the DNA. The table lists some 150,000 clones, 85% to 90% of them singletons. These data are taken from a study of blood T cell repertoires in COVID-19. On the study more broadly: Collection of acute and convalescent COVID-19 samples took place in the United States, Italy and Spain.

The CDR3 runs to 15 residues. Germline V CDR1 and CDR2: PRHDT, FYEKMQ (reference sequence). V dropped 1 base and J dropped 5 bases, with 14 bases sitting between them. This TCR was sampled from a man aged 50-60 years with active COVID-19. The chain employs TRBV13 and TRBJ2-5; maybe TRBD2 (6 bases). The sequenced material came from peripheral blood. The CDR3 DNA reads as TGTGCCAGCAGCTTAGTAGGAGGGAATGGGGAGACCCAGTACTTC. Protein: CASSLVGGNGETQYF.